Below are 2 T cell receptor beta chains sequenced from a single sample in a study of lymphopenia after photon versus proton radiotherapy. Repertoires were generated with immunoSEQ multiplex PCR, while TCRdb's copy carries only in-frame clones and drops some. The repertoire holds some 40,000 clones, with 90% to 95% as singletons. Sequencing was performed on peripheral blood, taken from a patient treated with photon-based radiotherapy. The receptors here all came from a man aged 55-75 years with cholangiocarcinoma.

The J gene is TRBJ2-7, the V gene TRBV6-1, with 11 bases aligning to TRBD1. CDR1 is MNHNS and CDR2 is SASEGT in the germline V gene. CDR3 size: 17 residues. V lost 2 bases and J lost 3; bases outside the gene matches: 9. CDR3 sequence: CASSEIWTGGEGYEQYF. In DNA form, the CDR3 reads TGTGCCAGCAGTGAAATTTGGACAGGGGGCGAAGGCTACGAGCAGTACTTC.

The table lists this clone with a count of one. This sequence joins TRBV2 and TRBJ1-6, with D possibly TRBD1 on 6 matching bases. Germline CDR1 reads SNHLY; CDR2 reads FYNNEI. The CDR3 runs to 16 residues. V lost 6 bases and J 0 bases, leaving 12 bases between the germline ends. CDR3 in DNA: TGTGCCAGCAGGAGGACAGTGAGCTCCTATAATTCACCCCTCCACTTT. Translating gives CASRRTVSSYNSPLHF. Looking up the rest from reference TRBV2 and TRBJ1-6 gives the full variable domain: EPEVTQTPSHQVTQMGQEVILRCVPISNHLYFYWYRQILGQKVEFLVSFYNNEISEKSEIFDDQFSVERPDGSNFTLKIRSTKLEDSAMYFCASRRTVSSYNSPLHFGNGTRLTVT.